Listed below are T cell receptor beta chains from one sample, sequenced in a study of technical replicates of blood from a few donors. The repertoire was sequenced with immunoSEQ multiplex PCR; TCRdb's copy has only in-frame clones and lacks some. The sample yields around 60,000 clones, 80% to 95% seen once. Sequencing was done on a sample of PBMCs. These TCRs come from a human donor in good health. Some clones in this sample may be carry-over from other donors' samples. Each CDR3 is given with its conserved first and last residue.

j_call v_call cdr3_aa
TRBJ2-3 TRBV4-1 CASSQARLAGVTDTQYF
TRBJ1-4 TRBV29-1 CSVAAGNNEKLFF
TRBJ2-1 TRBV15 CATSNNPTVEQFF
TRBJ2-5 TRBV2 CASSERVVETQYF
TRBJ1-1 TRBV27 CASSPTGWGMNTEAFF
TRBJ1-6 TRBV7-2 CASSLTGGINSPLHF
TRBJ2-7 TRBV18 CASSPFGPSGGSSYEQYF
TRBJ1-1 TRBV20-1 CSARTGGEAFF
TRBJ2-5 TRBV4-3 CASSQVRGQETQYF
TRBJ2-1 TRBV5-1 CASSLVAASGRQTKSSYNEQFF
TRBJ2-2 TRBV4-1 CASSPRGLAGDTGELFF
TRBJ1-1 TRBV11-2 CASRLPGGSEAFF
TRBJ2-4 TRBV19 CASSEVTGIENIQYF
TRBJ2-2 TRBV5-1 CASSFLAGEAGELFF
TRBJ1-2 TRBV5-3 CARRLYLVDRAQNYGYTF
TRBJ1-1 TRBV19 CASSIDEGNTEAFF
TRBJ2-5 TRBV27 CASSLYSGGAGRETQYF
TRBJ2-7 TRBV10-3 CAISGRLAGMSSYEQYF
TRBJ2-7 TRBV7-8 CASSLLAGGPYEQYF
TRBJ1-1 TRBV6-1 CASSEFRGLNTEAFF
TRBJ1-1 TRBV15 CATRTPLGEAFF
TRBJ2-5 TRBV7-2 CASSLGQGQETQYF
TRBJ2-3 TRBV5-1 CASSFNPKGLAGGTDTQYF
TRBJ1-5 TRBV2 CASSSGTLQRRNQPQHF
TRBJ2-7 TRBV7-2 CASSWASGGSYEQYF
TRBJ1-2 TRBV7-2 CASSRPGQGGNYGYTF
TRBJ1-5 TRBV9 CASSVGETGSQPQHF
TRBJ1-1 TRBV18 CASSPLQGNTEAFF
TRBJ2-1 TRBV6-5 CASSSPGDPRRREQFF
TRBJ2-5 TRBV19 CASSLRDREETQYF
TRBJ2-3 TRBV4-2 CASSPSGTSGRTDTQYF
TRBJ2-1 TRBV9 CASSVRFGGGYNEQFF
TRBJ2-7 TRBV7-6 CASSLTRERSYEQYF
TRBJ2-5 TRBV6-6 CASREKTQTQYF
TRBJ1-3 TRBV9 CASSVDSGNTIYF
TRBJ2-3 TRBV4-3 CASSQDLTSGAPREDTQYF
TRBJ1-1 TRBV10-2 CASRHDLNTEAFF
TRBJ2-3 TRBV29-1 CSTMDSEDTQYF
TRBJ1-1 TRBV7-9 CASATGPNTEAFF
TRBJ1-3 TRBV4-3 CASSLRAGEGGNTIYF
TRBJ2-5 TRBV10-3 CAISAEGQGSQQYF
TRBJ1-5 TRBV18 CASSPGDGQPQHF
TRBJ2-7 TRBV7-8 CASSLGTLYEQYF
TRBJ2-7 TRBV27 CASSFSGTQIYEQYF
TRBJ2-1 TRBV20-1 CSARRVNEQFF
TRBJ1-1 TRBV9 CASSVGLAMNTEAFF
TRBJ2-3 TRBV7-3 CASSRDRGTDTQYF
TRBJ2-1 TRBV7-3 CASSLEEGARFF